These T cell receptor beta chains were read from a single sample in a study of T cell responses to AZD1222 COVID-19 vaccine. The data were produced by immunoSEQ multiplex PCR, yet TCRdb's version contains in-frame clones alone and is incomplete. The profile covers approximately 100,000 clones, with around 90% appearing a single time and approximately 22% taken by the ten largest. Material: peripheral blood, obtained on day 0 of AZD1222 vaccination. Receptors originate from an adult in good health. CDR3s include the opening cysteine and the closing phenylalanine or tryptophan. A D gene is named only where the DNA matches it firmly. Expanded clones get a size class; other rows say once, few or many, or leave the size out.

V	D	size	J	CDR3	DNA
TRBV7-2	NA	NA	TRBJ2-7	CASSLYLISPGGGYEQYF	TGTGCCAGCAGCTTATATCTAATCTCTCCAGGCGGTGGTTACGAGCAGTACTTC
TRBV19	NA	NA	TRBJ1-2	CASLAPQEPGLYYGYTF	TGTGCCAGTTTGGCGCCCCAGGAGCCGGGCCTCTACTATGGCTACACCTTC
TRBV27	TRBD1	NA	TRBJ1-2	CASRLGQVDYTF	TGTGCCAGCCGGCTAGGACAGGTCGACTACACCTTC
TRBV7-2	NA	NA	TRBJ1-1	CASSRLLTNTEAFF	TGTGCCAGCAGCCGGCTACTCACGAACACTGAAGCTTTCTTT
TRBV6-5	NA	NA	TRBJ1-3	CASSYDRPGNTIYF	TGTGCCAGCAGTTACGACAGGCCTGGAAACACCATATATTTT
TRBV18	NA	NA	TRBJ1-1	CASSPRKGEAPFF	TGTGCCAGCTCACCTCGTAAGGGGGAAGCCCCTTTCTTT
TRBV11-2	TRBD2	NA	TRBJ2-1	CASSLSGSYSDEQFF	TGTGCCAGCAGCCTTAGCGGGAGTTATTCCGATGAGCAGTTCTTC
TRBV27	TRBD2	NA	TRBJ2-5	CASSLWGGETQYF	TGTGCCAGCAGTTTATGGGGGGGGGAGACCCAGTACTTC
TRBV9	NA	NA	TRBJ2-6	CASSVGNQRANVLTF	TGTGCCAGCAGCGTAGGGAATCAGAGGGCCAACGTCCTGACTTTC
TRBV10-3	NA	NA	TRBJ1-1	CAISDTQGTEAFF	TGTGCCATCAGCGATACTCAGGGGACTGAAGCTTTCTTT
TRBV6-1	TRBD1	NA	TRBJ1-1	CASSEFSGGREAFF	TGTGCCAGCAGTGAATTCTCAGGGGGTCGGGAAGCTTTCTTT
TRBV30	NA	NA	TRBJ1-2	CAWSAGLRYGYTF	TGTGCCTGGAGTGCCGGGCTCAGGTATGGCTACACCTTC
TRBV4-1	TRBD1	NA	TRBJ2-1	CASSRGTGDNEQFF	TGCGCCAGCAGCCGAGGGACAGGGGACAATGAGCAGTTCTTC
TRBV18	NA	NA	TRBJ1-2	CASSPGYGYTF	TGTGCCAGCTCACCAGGCTATGGCTACACCTTC
TRBV21-1	NA	NA	TRBJ2-1	CASYHGTGANEQFF	TGTGCCAGTTACCACGGGACAGGGGCGAATGAGCAGTTCTTC
TRBV19	TRBD1	NA	TRBJ1-1	CASRWTGGGSAFF	TGTGCCAGTAGATGGACAGGGGGCGGTTCGGCTTTCTTT
TRBV25-1	TRBD1	NA	TRBJ2-7	CASRETGADEQYF	TGTGCCAGCAGGGAGACAGGGGCCGACGAGCAGTACTTC
TRBV28	NA	NA	TRBJ1-2	CASSLTGTQSYGYTF	TGTGCCAGCAGTTTGACGGGGACACAATCCTATGGCTACACCTTC
TRBV18	NA	NA	TRBJ2-7	CASSPSNYEQYF	TGTGCCAGCTCTCCTTCCAACTACGAGCAGTACTTC
TRBV6-6	NA	NA	TRBJ2-7	CASSAQGEQYF	TGTGCCAGCAGTGCGCAGGGTGAGCAGTACTTC
TRBV4-3	TRBD2	NA	TRBJ2-7	CASSQAREGFYEQYF	TGCGCCAGCAGCCAAGCGCGGGAGGGCTTTTACGAGCAGTACTTC
TRBV2	NA	NA	TRBJ1-5	CASKDRGDQPQHF	TGTGCCAGCAAAGATAGGGGAGATCAGCCCCAGCATTTT
TRBV5-1	NA	NA	TRBJ1-1	CASSLGREPFEAFF	TGCGCCAGCAGCTTGGGAAGAGAACCTTTCGAAGCTTTCTTT
TRBV7-3	NA	few	TRBJ2-7	CASSPWTRSYEQYF	TGTGCCAGCAGCCCATGGACTCGTTCCTACGAGCAGTACTTC
TRBV4-2	NA	NA	TRBJ1-3	CASSQDPPAGTFSGNTIYF	TGTGCCAGCAGCCAAGATCCCCCGGCAGGGACCTTCTCTGGAAACACCATATATTTT
TRBV10-3	NA	NA	TRBJ1-4	CATPWTDPTNEKLFF	TGTGCCACGCCCTGGACGGACCCAACTAATGAAAAACTGTTTTTT
TRBV24-1	NA	NA	TRBJ2-1	CATSETGPSSYNEQFF	TGTGCCACCAGTGAAACCGGGCCTAGCTCCTACAATGAGCAGTTCTTC
TRBV27	NA	NA	TRBJ1-1	CASSLSGRPNTEAFF	TGTGCCAGCAGTTTATCGGGAAGGCCGAACACTGAAGCTTTCTTT
TRBV7-2	TRBD1	NA	TRBJ2-5	CASSLDRGRGETQYF	TGTGCCAGCAGCTTGGACAGGGGAAGGGGAGAGACCCAGTACTTC
TRBV18	NA	NA	TRBJ2-1	CASSLTENNEQFF	TGTGCCAGCTCACTAACTGAGAACAATGAGCAGTTCTTC
TRBV4-1	NA	NA	TRBJ1-2	CASSQETGHYGYTF	TGCGCCAGCAGCCAAGAGACAGGTCACTATGGCTACACCTTC
TRBV4-1	NA	NA	TRBJ1-5	CASSPQGNQPQHF	TGCGCCAGCAGCCCTCAGGGGAATCAGCCCCAGCATTTT
TRBV7-3	NA	NA	TRBJ2-3	CASTLGGSTDTQYF	TGTGCCAGCACCCTCGGGGGATCCACAGATACGCAGTATTTT
TRBV3-1/TRBV3-2	NA	NA	TRBJ2-2	CASSRAENYTGELFF	TGTGCCAGCAGCCGGGCAGAGAATTACACCGGGGAGCTGTTTTTT
TRBV2	NA	NA	TRBJ1-3	CASSKRLNGNTIYF	TGTGCCAGCAGTAAAAGACTAAACGGAAACACCATATATTTT
TRBV25-1	NA	NA	TRBJ2-4	CASSEYYNIQYF	TGTGCCAGCAGTGAATACTACAACATTCAGTACTTC
TRBV19	NA	once	TRBJ1-2	CASSIVGGGNGYTF	TGTGCCAGTAGTATCGTCGGTGGAGGAAATGGCTACACCTTC
TRBV3-1/TRBV3-2	NA	NA	TRBJ1-5	CASSRGGGRSNQPQHF	TGTGCCAGCTCAAGAGGGGGAGGGAGAAGCAATCAGCCCCAGCATTTT
TRBV5-1	NA	NA	TRBJ2-3	CASSSTGDRTSTDTQYF	TGCGCCAGCAGCTCGACCGGTGACAGGACTAGCACAGATACGCAGTATTTT
TRBV6-5	NA	NA	TRBJ1-1	CASSLGRANTEAFF	TGTGCCAGCAGTCTCGGGAGGGCGAACACTGAAGCTTTCTTT
TRBV9	TRBD2	NA	TRBJ2-5	CASSVGVAGGQETQYF	TGTGCCAGCAGCGTAGGTGTAGCGGGGGGACAAGAGACCCAGTACTTC
TRBV6-5	NA	once	TRBJ2-3	CASLHVSTDTQYF	TGTGCCAGCCTCCACGTTAGCACAGATACGCAGTATTTT
TRBV10-2	NA	NA	TRBJ1-4	CASRGKGVVDEKLFF	TGCGCCAGCAGGGGTAAAGGGGTCGTTGATGAAAAACTGTTTTTT
TRBV2	NA	NA	TRBJ1-1	CASSELSTNTEAFF	TGTGCCAGCAGTGAATTGTCCACCAACACTGAAGCTTTCTTT
TRBV6-5	NA	NA	TRBJ2-3	CASQGIGPDTQYF	TGTGCCAGCCAGGGTATCGGGCCAGATACGCAGTATTTT
TRBV6-5	TRBD1	NA	TRBJ2-7	CASSYSRGQPSYEQYF	TGTGCCAGCAGTTACTCGAGGGGACAGCCCTCTTACGAGCAGTACTTC
TRBV12-5	NA	NA	TRBJ1-6	CASGTGTYNSPLHF	TGTGCTAGTGGAACCGGGACCTATAATTCACCCCTCCACTTT
TRBV27	TRBD2	NA	TRBJ2-7	CASSRGLDPHEQYF	TGTGCCAGCAGTAGAGGACTAGATCCTCACGAGCAGTACTTC
TRBV7-2	NA	NA	TRBJ2-1	CASSLSGYNEQFF	TGTGCCAGCAGCTTGAGCGGATACAATGAGCAGTTCTTC
TRBV4-2	NA	NA	TRBJ2-7	CASSQEVSSSYEQYF	TGTGCCAGCAGCCAAGAGGTCTCCAGCTCCTACGAGCAGTACTTC
TRBV6-4	TRBD1	NA	TRBJ1-2	CASSPGQGNYGYTF	TGTGCCAGCAGTCCGGGACAGGGGAACTATGGCTACACCTTC
TRBV7-9	TRBD1	NA	TRBJ1-4	CASSLLDRGRLINHEKLFF	TGTGCCAGCAGCTTACTGGACAGGGGACGATTAATTAACCATGAAAAACTGTTTTTT